The TCR beta chain under discussion was sequenced for a study of T cells in Graves' hyperthyroidism and ophthalmopathy. Thyroid ultrasound and orbital computed tomography, with clinical symptoms and serum thyroxine and TRAb, informed diagnoses. The ends were cut back, 2 bases at V and 0 bases at J, with 16 bases in the middle. The CDR3 spans 18 residues. CDR1 and CDR2 from the germline V gene are MDHEN and SYDVKM. General study findings and limits: Blood also held most thyroid clonotypes expanded beyond 0.001. A 13 V-J model separated ophthalmopathy from stable hyperthyroidism.

Comments on this clonotype: Its antigen is currently unknown.

Template material for amplifying TCR beta CDR3 regions consisted of RNA transcripts. RT-PCR in the first round (using the HTBI primer set) targeted the TCR CDR3. MiXCR, applied by TCRdb to the multiplex PCR reads, yields one record per CDR3 protein. The repertoire holds 340,000 or so distinct CDR3 sequences, with 20% to 25% as singletons. What was sequenced was blood. This TCR was sampled from a woman aged 45-65 years with Graves' hyperthyroidism. The chain employs TRBV28 and TRBJ1-4; unclear D gene. The DNA for the CDR3 is TGTGCCAGCAGTTTAGGGCGGAGCGGCCCTGCAACTAATGAAAAACTGTTTTTT. This translates into CASSLGRSGPATNEKLFF.